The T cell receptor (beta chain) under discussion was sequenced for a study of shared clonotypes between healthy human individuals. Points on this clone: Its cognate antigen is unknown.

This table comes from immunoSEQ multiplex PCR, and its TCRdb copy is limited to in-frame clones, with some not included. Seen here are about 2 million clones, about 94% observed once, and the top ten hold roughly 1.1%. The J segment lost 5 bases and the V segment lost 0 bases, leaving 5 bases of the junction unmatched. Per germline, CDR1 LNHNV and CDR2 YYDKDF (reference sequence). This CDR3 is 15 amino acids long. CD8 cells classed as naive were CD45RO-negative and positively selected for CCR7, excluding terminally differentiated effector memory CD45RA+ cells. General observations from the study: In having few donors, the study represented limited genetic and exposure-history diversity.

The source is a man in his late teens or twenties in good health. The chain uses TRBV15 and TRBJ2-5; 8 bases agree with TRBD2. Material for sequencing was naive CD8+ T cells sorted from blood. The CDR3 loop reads CATSRDPGRDETQYF. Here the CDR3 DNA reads TGTGCCACCAGCAGAGATCCCGGGAGGGACGAGACCCAGTACTTC.